Listed below are T cell receptor beta chains from one sample, sequenced in a study of tumor and adjacent non-tumor tissue in lung cancer. TCRdb called the multiplex PCR reads again in MiXCR, with one record for every CDR3 protein. The sample lists about 110,000 distinct CDR3 sequences; about 75% were seen once. Material: lung tumor tissue. The receptors originated from an older woman with non-small cell lung cancer. Both conserved end residues are trimmed from each CDR3. Each record gives: clone size, V gene, CDR3 protein. Only part of the rows carry a size: once, few, many, or a class if the clone is expanded.

many | TRBV4-3 | ASSQEVEAREQF
many | TRBV5-1 | ASSPRLGETQY
few | TRBV11-2 | ASSIESPVREQY
NA | TRBV12-3/TRBV12-4 | ASDTTSGGPTDTQY
NA | TRBV11-2 | ASSVGRGDETQY
NA | TRBV28 | ASSTQGGNEKLF
NA | TRBV5-4 | ASSLGGGAIEQF
NA | TRBV11-2 | ASSLESATQETQY
NA | TRBV6-2/TRBV6-3 | ASSVAGSADRQY
NA | TRBV20-1 | SARGGGSPQTQY
NA | TRBV12-3/TRBV12-4 | ASSLGSVARNIQY
NA | TRBV11-2 | ARSLSTGTATDTHY
NA | TRBV7-2 | ASSSPPRGAGTYEQY
NA | TRBV20-1 | SATPTSGSNREQF
NA | TRBV5-1 | TSSGQGANTGELF
once | TRBV4-3 | ASSQDLGLHLMNIEAF
NA | TRBV11-3 | ASSLAGQGGKTQY
NA | TRBV5-1 | DSSLEQGQIYEQY
many | TRBV29-1 | SVGMGGNQPQH
many | TRBV4-1 | ASSRLGQGGDGYT
NA | TRBV28 | ASNSPQRSQQIYEQY
NA | TRBV4-3 | ASSRGPAGNAGKLF
NA | TRBV5-4 | ASSLNRVNGYT